The sequence of this TCR beta chain was determined in a study of blood T cell repertoires in COVID-19. Turning to the study itself: Collection of acute and convalescent COVID-19 samples took place in the United States, Italy and Spain. PBMCs, B-cell-depleted T cells, or T cells provided the cDNA or gDNA that made up the material.

Germline CDR1 LGHNA, CDR2 YNFKEQ. Trimming left V 5 bases short and J 6 bases short, with 14 bases between. The CDR3 has 15 amino acids. Original handling: Nucleated cell number was recorded as an estimate derived from reference gene primer amplification. Only in-frame clones appear in the TCRdb table, and some are missing; sequencing was by immunoSEQ multiplex PCR. V, J and clone size derive from that table, while D and trimming were established from the DNA sequence. The repertoire holds 300,000 or so clones, with around four fifths as singletons. This chain uses TRBV4-2 with TRBJ1-6, with D perhaps TRBD1 (5 bases). This TCR was recovered from a woman aged 50 to 65 with acute or convalescent COVID-19. The sample comprised peripheral blood. The CDR3 loop reads CASSTQRRGNSPLHF. The CDR3 DNA sequence: TGTGCCAGCAGCACACAACGGAGGGGTAATTCACCCCTCCACTTT.